This passage covers 27 T cell receptor beta chains from one sample sequenced in a study of blood T cells in healthy people across ages. A sample-barcoded 5' primer and a J-beta primer mix were used in a second PCR of about 6 to 11 cycles. TCRdb fed the 5' RACE reads into MiXCR, producing one record per CDR3 protein. This sample yields some 640,000 distinct CDR3 sequences, of which about 30% are seen a single time; roughly 14% belongs to the top ten. Sequenced input: blood. The receptors stem from a woman older than 75 in good health.

This chain uses TRBV6-2 or TRBV6-3 with TRBJ2-7; 9 positions match TRBD2. The tail of the sequence fits TRBJ2-4 better, so the J call may be wrong. This CDR3 is built from 14 residues. CDR1 and CDR2 (germline): MNHEY, SVGEGT. Here the CDR3 reads CASSPIAGADIQYF. Written as DNA, the CDR3 is TGTGCCAGCAGCCCCATAGCGGGGGCGGACATTCAGTACTTC.

This clonotype has at least ten counts. The genes are TRBV7-6 and TRBJ2-3; D perhaps matches TRBD2 (6 bases). Trimming removed 3 bases at V and 4 bases at J, with 17 bases between. The CDR3 is made up of 16 amino acids. The V gene's germline CDR1 is SGHVS and CDR2 FNYEAQ. The CDR3 DNA sequence: TGTGCCAGCAGCTTCGGGACTGGCCGTGGTCCAGATACGCAGTATTTT. As protein: CASSFGTGRGPDTQYF.

This clonotype was counted many times. J is TRBJ2-5 and V is TRBV5-4; TRBD1 agrees at 8 bases. V trimming: 0 bases; J trimming: 1 base; junction bases outside the gene matches: 2. The germline CDR1 and CDR2 sequences are SGHNT and YYREEE (reference sequence). The CDR3 has 15 residues. The CDR3 spells CASSLGQGLQETQYF. As DNA, the CDR3 is TGTGCCAGCAGCTTGGGACAGGGGCTCCAAGAGACCCAGTACTTC.

CDR3 loop: CSARSPGQNTEAFF. The CDR3, as DNA: TGCAGTGCTAGAAGTCCGGGACAGAACACTGAAGCTTTCTTT. The chain employs TRBV20-1 and TRBJ1-1, with D possibly being TRBD1 (6 bases). Trimming cost V 2 bases and J 1 base, with 11 bases left between them. Germline values: CDR1 DFQATT, CDR2 SNEGSKA (reference sequence). The CDR3 sequence is 14 residues long.

This chain uses TRBV7-2 with TRBJ1-4; 7 nucleotides align to TRBD1. CDR1 and CDR2 (germline): SGHTA, FQGNSA. V lost 1 base, J lost 0 bases, and 2 bases stayed unmatched. This CDR3 contains 16 residues. The CDR3 reads CASSLEGQPTNEKLFF. CDR3 sequence (DNA): TGTGCCAGCAGCTTAGAGGGACAGCCAACTAATGAAAAACTGTTTTTT. Drawing the rest from reference TRBV7-2 and TRBJ1-4, the complete variable domain is GAGVSQSPSNKVTEKGKDVELRCDPISGHTALYWYRQSLGQGLEFLIYFQGNSAPDKSGLPSDRFSAERTGGSVSTLTIQRTQQEDSAVYLCASSLEGQPTNEKLFFGSGTQLSVL.

The genes are TRBV14 and TRBJ2-3; 11 positions agree with TRBD1. Germline V gene lookup returns CDR1 SGHDN and CDR2 FVKESK. After removal of 2 bases from V and 5 bases from J, the junction contained 3 bases not matched to a gene. CDR3 length: 15 amino acids. CDR3 loop: CASSQRTGGRDTQYF. CDR3 DNA sequence: TGTGCCAGCAGCCAACGGACAGGGGGCCGAGATACGCAGTATTTT.

This clonotype has just a few counts. With a much larger clone just one base away, this may be a read error. The chain has TRBV10-3 and TRBJ1-2; D is possibly TRBD1 (5 bases). CDR3 length: 14 amino acids. With 6 bases removed from V and 5 bases from J, the gap between germline ends came to 16 bases. In germline, CDR1 is ENHRY, CDR2 SYGVKD. CDR3 protein: CAIREDGGHYGYTF. In nucleotides, the CDR3 is TGTGCCATCAGGGAGGACGGAGGACATTATGGCTACACCTTC.

With respect to this clonotype: This may stem from a read error, because a much larger clone lies one nucleotide away. This chain links TRBV20-1 with TRBJ1-5; D remains unclear. CDR3 length: 14 amino acids. CDR1 is DFQATT and CDR2 is SNEGSKA in the germline V gene (reference sequence). The CDR3 DNA reads TGCAGTGCTGGAGATCCCCTAGGTGGACAGCCCCAGCATTTT. It encodes CSAGDPLGGQPQHF.

V gene TRBV20-1 combines with J gene TRBJ2-3, with D tentatively TRBD2 (6 bases). CDR3 length: 15 residues. V lost 7 bases to trimming and J lost 1 base, with 18 bases between them. Germline CDR1 is DFQATT and CDR2 is SNEGSKA (reference sequence). The CDR3 nucleotides read TGCAGTGTCGGGGTTAGGAGGGAGGGCACAGATACGCAGTATTTT. It is translated as CSVGVRREGTDTQYF.

This clonotype was detected ten times or more. The rearrangement uses TRBV9 and TRBJ1-6; D gene uncertain. Deletions cut 1 base from V and 7 bases from J, with 9 bases between. The CDR3 totals 14 residues. Germline CDR1 SGDLS, CDR2 YYNGEE. The CDR3 is CASSVQIGNSPLHF. CDR3 nucleotides: TGTGCCAGCAGCGTACAAATCGGCAATTCACCCCTCCACTTT.

This clonotype was seen more than once but under ten times. Possible read error: a much larger clone is one base away. The chain uses TRBV6-5 and TRBJ2-7; 8 bases match TRBD2. Germline loops: CDR1 MNHEY, CDR2 SVGAGI. The CDR3 loop spans 12 amino acids. V shed 6 bases, J shed 7 bases, and the junction held 5 bases outside the gene matches. The DNA for the CDR3 is TGTGCCAGCAGCAAACGGGGGGGGGAGCAGTACTTC. Translated: CASSKRGGEQYF.

This clonotype was recorded at least ten times. This rearrangement joins TRBV20-1 to TRBJ2-3; possibly TRBD2 for D (6 bases). This CDR3 has 14 amino acids. Trimming left V 0 bases short and J 6 bases short, with 13 bases between. CDR1 DFQATT and CDR2 SNEGSKA come from the germline V gene (reference sequence). CDR3 nucleotide sequence: TGCAGTGCTAGAGATCGAGCTAGCGCGGATACGCAGTATTTT. This translates into CSARDRASADTQYF.

Worth noting for this clonotype: It may be a read error: a sequence one base away is much more abundant. The rearrangement uses TRBV10-1 and TRBJ2-7; D possibly uses TRBD1 or TRBD2 (6 bases each). Germline lookup yields CDR1 WNHNN and CDR2 SYGVQD (reference sequence). With 3 bases removed from V and 2 bases from J, the gap between germline ends came to 11 bases. The CDR3 length is 14 residues. CDR3 amino acids: CASSEGGIPYEQYF. The CDR3 nucleotides read TGCGCCAGCAGTGAAGGGGGGATCCCCTACGAGCAGTACTTC.

This clonotype was seen at least ten times. The CDR3: CASSLGQGYYNEQFF. The CDR3 region has the DNA TGCGCCAGCAGCTTGGGACAGGGATATTACAATGAGCAGTTCTTC. The chain recombines TRBV5-1 with TRBJ2-1, with 7 positions matching TRBD1. The J segment lost 4 bases and the V segment lost 0 bases, leaving 4 bases of the junction unmatched. The germline V gene has CDR1 SGHRS and CDR2 YFSETQ. This CDR3 spans 15 amino acids.

This clonotype was detected many times. J is TRBJ2-7 and V is TRBV6-2 or TRBV6-3, with D tentatively TRBD2 (6 bases). The CDR3 length is 13 residues. V lost 1 base and J 7 bases, leaving 11 bases between the germline ends. CDR1 is MNHEY, CDR2 SVGEGT, per germline. The CDR3 loop is CASSYFDAGEQYF. The CDR3 bases are TGTGCCAGCAGTTACTTCGATGCGGGAGAGCAGTACTTC.

The gene calls are TRBV5-1 and TRBJ1-1; D gene unclear. Germline-derived CDR1 and CDR2 are SGHRS and YFSETQ. There are 15 residues in the CDR3. The ends were cut back, 0 bases at V and 1 base at J, with 10 bases in the middle. For the CDR3, the DNA is TGCGCCAGCAGCTTGGTTGGACTTCGGAACACTGAAGCTTTCTTT. Amino acid sequence: CASSLVGLRNTEAFF.

This clonotype was observed once. A much bigger clone sits one base away, suggesting this may be a read error. The V and J genes are TRBV5-1 and TRBJ1-4, with D unresolved. V lost 3 bases, J lost 7 bases, and 16 bases lay in between. This CDR3 spans 15 amino acids. Germline CDR1 SGHRS, CDR2 YFSETQ. CDR3 coding DNA: TGCGCCAGCAGCTCGGAACGGGGATTCGGTGAAAAACTGTTTTTT. This gives the protein CASSSERGFGEKLFF.

This clonotype appeared a single time. This could be a read error, since a much larger clone is one nucleotide away. The chain combines TRBV20-1 with TRBJ1-2; D is undetermined. The CDR3 covers 13 residues. In germline, CDR1 is DFQATT, CDR2 SNEGSKA (reference sequence). V lost 4 bases and J 6 bases, leaving 15 bases between the germline ends. The CDR3 spells CSAKEWELDGYTF. The CDR3 nucleotides are TGCAGTGCTAAAGAGTGGGAGCTCGATGGCTACACCTTC.

This clonotype was picked up many times. V usage is TRBV7-2 and J usage is TRBJ2-7; TRBD1 matches at 8 bases. Germline V CDR1 and CDR2: SGHTA, FQGNSA. The length of the CDR3 is 15 residues. Trimming at V came to 4 bases and at J to 3 bases, leaving 8 bases not matched to a gene. CDR3 sequence (DNA): TGTGCCAGCAGCTCGACCGGGACAGGAAACTACGAGCAGTACTTC. Its translation: CASSSTGTGNYEQYF.

Comments on this clonotype: A much larger clone lies a single base off, so this may be a read error. The J gene is TRBJ1-2, the V gene TRBV5-1, with D uncertain. The V end lost 4 bases, the J end lost 6 bases, and 19 bases lay between the germline ends. From germline, CDR1 is SGHRS and CDR2 YFSETQ. The CDR3 spans 15 residues. The CDR3, as DNA: TGCGCCAGCAGCCCCCGGCCCGCTATAGAAGATGGCTACACCTTC. This gives the protein CASSPRPAIEDGYTF.

The chain is built from TRBV27 and TRBJ2-5, with D perhaps TRBD2 (6 bases). The J call may be mistaken, given a closer DNA end match to TRBJ2-7. CDR1 and CDR2 from the germline V gene are MNHEY and SMNVEV (reference sequence). This CDR3 has 14 residues. CDR3 coding DNA: TGTGCCAGCAGCGCGGCCGCAGGGAGGAGCGAGCAGTACTTC. Translation: CASSAAAGRSEQYF.

At least ten counts were recorded for this clonotype. This clone may be a read error of a much larger clone one base away. The chain is built from TRBV10-3 and TRBJ2-1; the match to TRBD1 covers 10 bases. The DNA matches TRBJ2-7 better at its end, which makes the J call doubtful. This CDR3 has 14 amino acids. The V gene's germline CDR1 is ENHRY and CDR2 SYGVKD. CDR3 nucleotides: TGTGCCATCAGGGACAGGGGGGAGTACAATGAGCAGTACTTC. It specifies CAIRDRGEYNEQYF.

This clonotype has only a few counts. The J gene is TRBJ1-2, the V gene TRBV30; D remains unclear. V lost 2 bases and J lost 8, with 12 bases in between. CDR3 size: 12 residues. CDR1 is GTSNPN and CDR2 is SVGIG in the germline V gene (reference sequence). CDR3 nucleotide sequence: TGTGCCTGGAGTCCGGAGGGAAGGGGCTACACCTTC. It encodes CAWSPEGRGYTF.

In this sample, this clonotype turned up a few times. The gene calls are TRBV9 and TRBJ1-1; D is unclear. V gave up 6 bases and J gave up 4 bases, with 13 bases separating them. The germline gives CDR1 SGDLS, CDR2 YYNGEE. The CDR3 covers 13 residues. CDR3 residues: CASTGASGTEAFF. The CDR3 region has the DNA TGTGCCAGCACTGGAGCCTCAGGCACTGAAGCTTTCTTT.

In this sample, this clonotype turned up many times. The gene calls are TRBV7-9 and TRBJ2-1; the match to TRBD2 covers 9 bases. J lost 0 bases, V lost 3 bases, and 3 bases had no gene match. The germline V gene has CDR1 SEHNR and CDR2 FQNEAQ (reference sequence). The CDR3 covers 16 residues. The CDR3: CASSFWRGGSYNEQFF. CDR3 DNA sequence: TGTGCCAGCAGCTTCTGGCGGGGGGGCTCCTACAATGAGCAGTTCTTC.

This clonotype was seen just once. The J gene is TRBJ2-3, the V gene TRBV6-1, with D perhaps matching TRBD2 (6 bases). Per the germline V gene, CDR1 is MNHNS and CDR2 is SASEGT. The length of the CDR3 is 17 residues. With 5 bases removed from V and 2 bases from J, the gap between germline ends came to 20 bases. CDR3 nucleotides: TGTGCCAGCAGTCAAGGCCCTCGGGGGAGATTCACAGATACGCAGTATTTT. Amino acid sequence: CASSQGPRGRFTDTQYF.

This clonotype was detected many times. The V and J genes are TRBV29-1 and TRBJ1-2; D ambiguous. V lost 1 base to trimming and J lost 7 bases, with 7 bases between them. The V gene's germline CDR1 is SQVTM and CDR2 ANQGSEA. This CDR3 spans 11 amino acids. The CDR3 DNA follows: TGCAGCGTTGAAGCCCTCCTTGGCTACACCTTC. Translation: CSVEALLGYTF.